The entry below describes one T cell receptor (beta chain). This sample is part of a study of blood T cell repertoires in COVID-19. Across the whole study: Some COVID-19 samples were acute and others convalescent; all came from the United States, Italy and Spain. Sources were T cells, B-cell-depleted T cells, or PBMCs; the material itself was cDNA or gDNA.

Sequenced by immunoSEQ multiplex PCR; TCRdb stores in-frame clones only, minus some. Among 55,000 to 75,000 clones listed, 89% were seen once. This CDR3 has 16 amino acids. CDR1 and CDR2 from the germline V gene are SQVTM and ANQGSEA. The ends lost 7 bases at V and 3 bases at J; junction bases unmatched: 17. The V call is TRBV29-1, the J call TRBJ2-7, with 8 positions matching TRBD1. The sequenced sample consisted of peripheral blood. This clonotype was obtained from a man aged 60-69 years with acute or convalescent COVID-19. DNA of the CDR3: TGCAGCGCTGGACAGGGAAGTGACCCTCGGCACTACGAGCAGTACTTC. It specifies CSAGQGSDPRHYEQYF.